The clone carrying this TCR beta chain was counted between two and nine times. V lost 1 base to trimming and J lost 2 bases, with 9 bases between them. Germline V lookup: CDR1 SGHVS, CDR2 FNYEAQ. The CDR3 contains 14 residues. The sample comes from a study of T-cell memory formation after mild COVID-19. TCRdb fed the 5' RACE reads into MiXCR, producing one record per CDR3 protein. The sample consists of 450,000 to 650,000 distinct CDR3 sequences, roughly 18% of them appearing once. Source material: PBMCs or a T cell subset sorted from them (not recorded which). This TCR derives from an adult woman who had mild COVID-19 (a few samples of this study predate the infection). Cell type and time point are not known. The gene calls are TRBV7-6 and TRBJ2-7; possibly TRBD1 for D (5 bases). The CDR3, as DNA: TGTGCCAGCAGCTTAGGGACACCGACCTACGAGCAGTACTTC. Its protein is CASSLGTPTYEQYF.